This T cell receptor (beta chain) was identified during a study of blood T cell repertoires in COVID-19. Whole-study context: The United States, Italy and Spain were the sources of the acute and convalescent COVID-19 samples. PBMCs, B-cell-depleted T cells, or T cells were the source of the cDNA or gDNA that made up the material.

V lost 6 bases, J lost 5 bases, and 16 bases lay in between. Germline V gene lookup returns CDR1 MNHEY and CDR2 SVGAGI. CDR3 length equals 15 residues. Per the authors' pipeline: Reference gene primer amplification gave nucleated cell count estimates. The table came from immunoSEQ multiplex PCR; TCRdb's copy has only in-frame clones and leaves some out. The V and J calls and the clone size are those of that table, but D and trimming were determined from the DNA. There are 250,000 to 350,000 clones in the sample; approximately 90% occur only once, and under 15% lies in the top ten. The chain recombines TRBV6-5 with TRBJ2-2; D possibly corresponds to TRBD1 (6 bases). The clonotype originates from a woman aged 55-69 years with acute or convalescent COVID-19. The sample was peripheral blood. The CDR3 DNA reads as TGTGCCAGCAGAAAACCCGGGACAACTACCGGGGAGCTGTTTTTT. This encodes CASRKPGTTTGELFF.